This is a list of T cell receptor beta chains from one sample in a study of shared clonotypes between healthy human individuals. The method was immunoSEQ multiplex PCR; TCRdb's version includes in-frame clones alone and lacks a portion of them. The repertoire consists of 2 million to 2.5 million clones, with 80% to 95% occurring once and the leading ten covering 0.36%. The sample consisted of naive CD4+ T cells from PBMCs. These receptors were taken from a young man in good health. Some clones in this sample may be carry-over from other donors' samples. CDR3s include the opening cysteine and the closing phenylalanine or tryptophan. Fields, in order: D gene, J gene, V gene, clone size, CDR3 protein, CDR3 DNA. A D gene is named only where the DNA matches it firmly. Clone size is given for some rows only: seen once, a few or many times, or a class if the clone is expanded.

d_gene: .
j_gene: TRBJ1-2
v_gene: TRBV28
abundance: .
CDR3aa: CASSKPNYGYTF
CDR3nt: TGTGCCAGCAGTAAACCGAACTATGGCTACACCTTC

d_gene: TRBD1
j_gene: TRBJ2-1
v_gene: TRBV5-4
abundance: .
CDR3aa: CASSSTGDYNEQFF
CDR3nt: TGTGCCAGCAGCTCGACAGGGGACTACAATGAGCAGTTCTTC

d_gene: .
j_gene: TRBJ2-7
v_gene: TRBV5-4
abundance: .
CDR3aa: CASSLRVSTSLYEQYF
CDR3nt: TGTGCCAGCAGCTTAAGAGTTTCTACGTCGTTATACGAGCAGTACTTC

d_gene: .
j_gene: TRBJ2-4
v_gene: TRBV28
abundance: once
CDR3aa: CASSLGQLAKNIQYF
CDR3nt: TGTGCCAGCAGTTTAGGCCAGCTAGCCAAAAACATTCAGTACTTC

d_gene: TRBD2
j_gene: TRBJ2-7
v_gene: TRBV5-1
abundance: .
CDR3aa: CASSLGSVAGGSSYEQYF
CDR3nt: TGCGCCAGCAGCTTGGGGTCGGTAGCGGGGGGCAGCTCCTACGAGCAGTACTTC

d_gene: .
j_gene: TRBJ1-1
v_gene: TRBV19
abundance: .
CDR3aa: CASGAIGGTEAFF
CDR3nt: TGTGCCAGTGGGGCCATCGGAGGCACTGAAGCTTTCTTT

d_gene: .
j_gene: TRBJ2-5
v_gene: TRBV20-1
abundance: .
CDR3aa: CSGVQETQYF
CDR3nt: TGCAGTGGGGTCCAAGAGACCCAGTACTTC

d_gene: .
j_gene: TRBJ1-6
v_gene: TRBV6-5
abundance: .
CDR3aa: CASSYSAGANSPLHF
CDR3nt: TGTGCCAGCAGTTACTCGGCAGGGGCTAATTCACCCCTCCACTTT

d_gene: .
j_gene: TRBJ1-1
v_gene: TRBV27
abundance: .
CDR3aa: CASSLSRVNTEAFF
CDR3nt: TGTGCCAGCAGTTTATCCAGGGTAAACACTGAAGCTTTCTTT

d_gene: .
j_gene: TRBJ2-5
v_gene: TRBV7-9
abundance: .
CDR3aa: CASSLGQVIYQETQYF
CDR3nt: TGTGCCAGCAGCTTAGGGCAGGTCATATACCAAGAGACCCAGTACTTC

d_gene: TRBD1
j_gene: TRBJ2-2
v_gene: TRBV25-1
abundance: .
CDR3aa: CASSSLLGQGPNTGELFF
CDR3nt: TGTGCCAGCAGTTCCCTCCTGGGACAGGGGCCGAACACCGGGGAGCTGTTTTTT